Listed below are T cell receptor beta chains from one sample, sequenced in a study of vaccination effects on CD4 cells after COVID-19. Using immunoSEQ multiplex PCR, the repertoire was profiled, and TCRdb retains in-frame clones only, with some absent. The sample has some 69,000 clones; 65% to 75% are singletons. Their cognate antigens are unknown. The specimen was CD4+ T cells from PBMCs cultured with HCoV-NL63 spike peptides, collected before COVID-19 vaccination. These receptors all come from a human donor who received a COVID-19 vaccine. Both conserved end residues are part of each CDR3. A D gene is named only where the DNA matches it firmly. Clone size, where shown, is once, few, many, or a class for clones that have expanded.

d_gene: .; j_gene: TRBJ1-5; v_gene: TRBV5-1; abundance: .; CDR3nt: TGCGCCAGCTCGCCAGGGGAGGGTCAGCCCCAGCATTTT; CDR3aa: CASSPGEGQPQHF
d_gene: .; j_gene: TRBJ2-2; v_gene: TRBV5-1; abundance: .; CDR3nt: TGCGCCAGCAGCCCCCTGCGAGGGGCAAACACCGGGGAGCTGTTTTTT; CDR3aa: CASSPLRGANTGELFF
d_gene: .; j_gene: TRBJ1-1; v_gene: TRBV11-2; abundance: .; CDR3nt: TGTGCCAGCAGCTCGCGCAGTCAGGTCAGGACTGAAGCTTTCTTT; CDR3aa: CASSSRSQVRTEAFF
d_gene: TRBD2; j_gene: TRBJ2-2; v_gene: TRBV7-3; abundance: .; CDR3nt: TGTGCCAGCAGCCGACTAGCGGGGACCGGGGAGCTGTTTTTT; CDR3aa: CASSRLAGTGELFF
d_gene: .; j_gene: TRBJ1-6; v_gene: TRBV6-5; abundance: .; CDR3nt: TGTGCCAGCTGGACCCAACCCAGTTCACCCCTCCACTTT; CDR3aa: CASWTQPSSPLHF
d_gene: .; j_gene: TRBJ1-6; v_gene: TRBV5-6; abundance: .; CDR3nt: TGTGCCAGCAGCCCTTGGACGTATTATAATTCACCCCTCCACTTT; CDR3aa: CASSPWTYYNSPLHF
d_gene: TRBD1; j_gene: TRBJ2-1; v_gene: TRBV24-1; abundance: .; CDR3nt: TGTGCCACCAGTGGCGGACAGGGATTCTACAATGAGCAGTTCTTC; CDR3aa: CATSGGQGFYNEQFF
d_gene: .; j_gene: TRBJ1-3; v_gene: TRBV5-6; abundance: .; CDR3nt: TGTGCCAGCAGCTTGGCCGGGCCCTCTGGAAACACCATATATTTT; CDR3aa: CASSLAGPSGNTIYF
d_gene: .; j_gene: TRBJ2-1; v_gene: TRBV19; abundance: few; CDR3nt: TGTGCCAGTAGTCGTCAGGTATCATACGAGCAGTTCTTC; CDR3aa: CASSRQVSYEQFF
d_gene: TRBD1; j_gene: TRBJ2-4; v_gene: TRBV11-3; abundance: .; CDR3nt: TGTGCCAGCAGCGTATATTCCGGGACAGGGGCCATTCAGTACTTC; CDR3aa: CASSVYSGTGAIQYF
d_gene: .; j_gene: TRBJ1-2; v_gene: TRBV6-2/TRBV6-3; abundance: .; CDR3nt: TGTGCCAGCAGCTCCGGGACAAGCATCTATGGCTACACCTTC; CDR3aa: CASSSGTSIYGYTF
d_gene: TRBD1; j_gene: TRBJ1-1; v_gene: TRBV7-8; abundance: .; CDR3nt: TGTGCCAGCAGTCTTCAGGGGGCCGGCACTGAAGCTTTCTTT; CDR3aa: CASSLQGAGTEAFF
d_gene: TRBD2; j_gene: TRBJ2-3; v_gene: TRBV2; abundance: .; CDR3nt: TGTGCCAGCAGTGCCAGCGGGGGGGCCAGAACAGATACGCAGTATTTT; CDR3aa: CASSASGGARTDTQYF
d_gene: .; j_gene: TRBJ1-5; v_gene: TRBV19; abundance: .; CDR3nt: TGTGCCAGTAGTATTGAGGGGTACCGCAATCAGCCCCAGCATTTT; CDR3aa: CASSIEGYRNQPQHF
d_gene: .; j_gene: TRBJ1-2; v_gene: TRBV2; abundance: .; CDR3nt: TGTGCCAGCAGTGTGTGGGTTCTCTACACCTTC; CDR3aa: CASSVWVLYTF
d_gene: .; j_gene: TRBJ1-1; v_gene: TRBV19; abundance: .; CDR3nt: TGTGCCAGTAGTATAGCCGCAGGACTCATTATGAGCACTGAAGCTTTCTTT; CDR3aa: CASSIAAGLIMSTEAFF
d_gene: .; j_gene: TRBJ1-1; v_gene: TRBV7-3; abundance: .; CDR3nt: TGTGCCAGCAGCACCGACCAAAACACTGAAGCTTTCTTT; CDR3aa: CASSTDQNTEAFF
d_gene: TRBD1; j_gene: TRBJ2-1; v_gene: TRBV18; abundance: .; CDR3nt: TGTGCCAGCTCGCCATTGGGGACAGACAATGAGCAGTTCTTC; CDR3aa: CASSPLGTDNEQFF
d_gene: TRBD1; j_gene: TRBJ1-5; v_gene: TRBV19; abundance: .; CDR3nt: TGTGCCAGTAGTATAAGCCACTCCCGGACAGGGTTTGGTTATCAGCCCCAGCATTTT; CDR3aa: CASSISHSRTGFGYQPQHF
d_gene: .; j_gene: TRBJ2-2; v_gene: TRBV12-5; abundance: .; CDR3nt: TGTGCTAGTGGTTTAGGAGTCGGGGAGCTGTTTTTT; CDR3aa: CASGLGVGELFF
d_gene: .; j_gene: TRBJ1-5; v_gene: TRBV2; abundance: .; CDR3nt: TGTGCCAGCAGTGAAGGGGGGACTGCCAATCAGCCCCAGCATTTT; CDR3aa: CASSEGGTANQPQHF
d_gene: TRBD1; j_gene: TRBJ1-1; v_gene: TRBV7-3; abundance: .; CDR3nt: TGTGCCAGCAGCTTAAGAGGGACAGGGTCCCAGAACACTGAAGCTTTCTTT; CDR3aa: CASSLRGTGSQNTEAFF
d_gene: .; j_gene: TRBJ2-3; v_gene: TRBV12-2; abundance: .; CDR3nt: TGTGCAAGTCGCTTTGTAGCGGGCGGAGGTGGAGATACGCAGTATTTT; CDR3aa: CASRFVAGGGGDTQYF
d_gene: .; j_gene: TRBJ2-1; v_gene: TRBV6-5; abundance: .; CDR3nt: TGTGCCAGCAGCCTATTCGGGACACCTAACAATGAGCAGTTCTTC; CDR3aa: CASSLFGTPNNEQFF
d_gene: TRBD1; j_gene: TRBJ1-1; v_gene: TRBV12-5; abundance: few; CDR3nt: TGTGCTAGTGGTGGAGGACAGGTTCCTGAAGCTTTCTTT; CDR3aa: CASGGGQVPEAFF
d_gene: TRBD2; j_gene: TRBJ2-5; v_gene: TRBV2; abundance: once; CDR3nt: TGTGCCAGCAAGAGGTCAAGCGGGGGTGGAGAGACCCAGTACTTC; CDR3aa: CASKRSSGGGETQYF
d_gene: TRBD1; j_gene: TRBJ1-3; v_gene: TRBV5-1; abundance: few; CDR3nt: TGCGCCAGCAGCTTAACAGGGGCCGATTCTGGAAACACCATATATTTT; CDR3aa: CASSLTGADSGNTIYF
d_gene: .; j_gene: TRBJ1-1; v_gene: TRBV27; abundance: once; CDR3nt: TGTGCCAGCAGTTTGAACCCCCGGGGCAACACTGAAGCTTTCTTT; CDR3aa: CASSLNPRGNTEAFF
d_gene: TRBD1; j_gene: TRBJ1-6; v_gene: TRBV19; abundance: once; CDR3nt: TGTGCCAGTAGTACGGGGCAGGGGGGATGGCCCCTCCACTTT; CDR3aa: CASSTGQGGWPLHF
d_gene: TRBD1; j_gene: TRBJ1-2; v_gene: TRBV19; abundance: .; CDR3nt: TGTGCCTTATGGGACAGTAACTATGGCTACACCTTC; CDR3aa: CALWDSNYGYTF
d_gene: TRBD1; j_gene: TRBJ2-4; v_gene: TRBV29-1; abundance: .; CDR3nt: TGCAGCGCTCGGACAGGCCTAAACATTCAGTACTTC; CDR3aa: CSARTGLNIQYF
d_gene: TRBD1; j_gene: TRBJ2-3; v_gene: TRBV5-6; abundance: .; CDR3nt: TGTGCCAGCCTGAGGGACAGGGTTGATACGCAGTATTTT; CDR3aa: CASLRDRVDTQYF
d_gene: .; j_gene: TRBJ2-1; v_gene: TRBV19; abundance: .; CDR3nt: TGTGCCAGTACCGACCCTCCCGCTGGGAATGAGCAGTTCTTC; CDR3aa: CASTDPPAGNEQFF
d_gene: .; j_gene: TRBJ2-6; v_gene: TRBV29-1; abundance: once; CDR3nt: TGCAGCGTTGTTTCCCGCTCTGGGGCCAACGTCCTGACTTTC; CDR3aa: CSVVSRSGANVLTF
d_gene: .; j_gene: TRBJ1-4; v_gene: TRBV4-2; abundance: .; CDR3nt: TGTGCCAGCAGCCGTCTGCAGGACAGCCCTAATGAAAAACTGTTTTTT; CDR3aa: CASSRLQDSPNEKLFF
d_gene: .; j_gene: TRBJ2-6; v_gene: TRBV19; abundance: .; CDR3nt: TGTGCCAGTAGTCTCCTATCTGGGGCCAACGTCCTGACTTTC; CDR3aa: CASSLLSGANVLTF
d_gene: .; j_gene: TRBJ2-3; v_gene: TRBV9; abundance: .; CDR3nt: TGTGCCAGCAGCCCCTCGGGTCGACAGGGGAGGGGCACAGATACGCAGTATTTT; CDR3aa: CASSPSGRQGRGTDTQYF
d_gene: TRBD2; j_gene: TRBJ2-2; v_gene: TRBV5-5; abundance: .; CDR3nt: TGTGCCAGCAGCTTGCGGGGGGAGGACACCGGGGAGCTGTTTTTT; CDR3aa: CASSLRGEDTGELFF
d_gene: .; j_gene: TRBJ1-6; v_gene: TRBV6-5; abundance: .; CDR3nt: TGTGCCAGCACTCCCGGAACCGTCCATTCACCCCTCCACTTT; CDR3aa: CASTPGTVHSPLHF
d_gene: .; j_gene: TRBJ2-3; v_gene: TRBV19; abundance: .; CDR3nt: TGTGCCAGTAGTATAGAGGGCCCTGTCACAGATACGCAGTATTTT; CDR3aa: CASSIEGPVTDTQYF
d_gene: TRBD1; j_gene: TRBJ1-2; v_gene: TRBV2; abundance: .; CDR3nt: TGTGCCAGCACCCTATTGGGACAGTTCGATGGCTACACCTTC; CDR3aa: CASTLLGQFDGYTF